Shown below are 24 T cell receptor beta chains from a single sample sequenced in a study of blood T cell repertoires in COVID-19. Method: immunoSEQ multiplex PCR; TCRdb's copy keeps in-frame clones and lacks some. Of over 150,000 clones listed, more than 70% are singletons. The sequenced material came from peripheral blood. These TCRs come from a man aged 18 to 30 with active or convalescent COVID-19.

This rearrangement joins TRBV4-1 to TRBJ2-2; 7 bases map to TRBD1. The CDR3 length is 17 residues. V was pared by 0 bases and J by 5 bases, with 9 bases of the junction left unmatched. Germline CDR1 and CDR2: MGHRA and YSYEKL. The CDR3 nucleotides are TGCGCCAGCAGCCAAGATAGGGCAGGGGGAAGAACCGGGGAGCTGTTTTTT. Its translation is CASSQDRAGGRTGELFF.

CDR3 bases: TGCAGTGCTAGTCCCGGGGGTGGACGGCACACCGGGGAGCTGTTTTTT. Translation: CSASPGGGRHTGELFF. This sequence joins TRBV20-1 and TRBJ2-2; tentatively, D is TRBD2 (6 bases). The V and J ends lost 3 bases and 3 bases respectively, with 17 bases between them. Germline V gene sequence: CDR1 DFQATT, CDR2 SNEGSKA (reference sequence). There are 16 residues in the CDR3.

This chain connects TRBV6-5 to TRBJ2-1, with D possibly matching TRBD1 (5 bases). The germline CDR1 and CDR2 sequences are MNHEY and SVGAGI. The V and J ends lost 4 bases and 9 bases respectively, with 10 bases between them. This CDR3 contains 12 residues. The DNA of the CDR3 is TGTGCCAGCAGTTCCCAGGGTGGTGAGCAGTTCTTC. Protein sequence: CASSSQGGEQFF.

The chain uses TRBV5-6 and TRBJ1-5; D ambiguous. Germline V gene data show CDR1 as SGHDT and CDR2 as YYEEEE. The CDR3 extends over 12 amino acids. With 3 bases removed from V and 5 bases from J, the gap between germline ends came to 6 bases. The CDR3 DNA sequence: TGTGCCAGCAGCTACGGAGATCAGCCCCAGCATTTT. Residues: CASSYGDQPQHF.

This chain joins TRBV2 and TRBJ1-5; 8 nucleotides match TRBD1. Germline loops: CDR1 SNHLY, CDR2 FYNNEI. CDR3 size: 15 residues. Trimming at V came to 4 bases and at J to 3 bases, leaving 5 bases not matched to a gene. This chain's CDR3 is CASSAQGAPNQPQHF. The CDR3 coding sequence is TGTGCCAGCAGTGCCCAGGGGGCTCCCAATCAGCCCCAGCATTTT. Full variable domain (rest looked up from reference TRBV2 and TRBJ1-5): EPEVTQTPSHQVTQMGQEVILRCVPISNHLYFYWYRQILGQKVEFLVSFYNNEISEKSEIFDDQFSVERPDGSNFTLKIRSTKLEDSAMYFCASSAQGAPNQPQHFGDGTRLSIL.

The V gene is TRBV2, the J gene TRBJ1-2; 8 bases are a match to TRBD1. Germline V lookup: CDR1 SNHLY, CDR2 FYNNEI. Trimming removed 7 bases from V and 5 bases from J; junction bases left unmatched: 12. CDR3 length: 15 amino acids. Here the CDR3 reads CASTRQGSSPYGYTF. The CDR3 coding sequence is TGTGCCAGCACCCGACAGGGGTCCTCCCCGTATGGCTACACCTTC.

The chain uses TRBV6-2 or TRBV6-3 and TRBJ1-1; tentative D call: TRBD1 (6 bases). The V end was cut by 5 bases, the J end by 4 bases, with 11 bases between. CDR3 length: 13 amino acids. The V gene's germline CDR1 is MNHEY and CDR2 SVGEGT. In nucleotides, the CDR3 is TGTGCCAGCAGTCCAGACAGGCCCACTGAAGCTTTCTTT. Its translation: CASSPDRPTEAFF.

This rearrangement joins TRBV5-1 to TRBJ1-3; no clear D. The V and J ends lost 0 bases and 2 bases respectively, with 9 bases between them. This CDR3 contains 15 residues. Per the germline V gene, CDR1 is SGHRS and CDR2 is YFSETQ. As DNA, the CDR3 is TGCGCCAGCAGCTTGGTCGGGGATACTGGAAACACCATATATTTT. The encoded protein is CASSLVGDTGNTIYF.

The sample holds one count of this clone. The chain employs TRBV27 and TRBJ1-1, with D unclear. With 9 bases removed from V and 2 bases from J, the gap between germline ends came to 13 bases. The length of the CDR3 is 13 residues. The V gene's germline CDR1 is MNHEY and CDR2 SMNVEV (reference sequence). This chain's CDR3 is CASRRAGNTEAFF. CDR3 coding DNA: TGTGCCAGTAGGAGGGCGGGAAACACTGAAGCTTTCTTT.

The chain uses TRBV15 and TRBJ1-1; D is unresolved. The germline gives CDR1 LNHNV, CDR2 YYDKDF (reference sequence). With 0 bases removed from V and 4 bases from J, the gap between germline ends came to 9 bases. The length of the CDR3 is 14 residues. The CDR3 DNA reads TGTGCCACCAGCAGAGATCTCGAGGGCACTGAAGCTTTCTTT. Amino acid sequence: CATSRDLEGTEAFF.

This chain joins TRBV27 and TRBJ2-7; 8 nucleotides align to TRBD1. The CDR3 consists of 16 residues. In germline, CDR1 is MNHEY, CDR2 SMNVEV (reference sequence). The V segment lost 7 bases and the J segment 7 bases; nucleotides outside the gene matches: 18. CDR3 DNA: TGTGCCAGCAATGGAGCCGGTGTTGGGACAGGAGTTGAGCAGTACTTC. This sequence encodes CASNGAGVGTGVEQYF.

The chain couples TRBV16 to TRBJ1-5; 7 bases match TRBD1. Germline V gives CDR1 KGHSY, CDR2 FQNENV. V gave up 4 bases and J gave up 0 bases; unmatched junction bases: 0. The CDR3 has 14 amino acids. This chain's CDR3 is CASSRQGSNQPQHF. The CDR3 region has the DNA TGTGCCAGCAGCCGACAGGGTAGCAATCAGCCCCAGCATTTT.

The gene calls are TRBV4-3 and TRBJ2-1; the D gene is possibly TRBD1 (6 bases). The ends were cut back, 0 bases at V and 9 bases at J, with 21 bases in the middle. Looked up from germline, CDR1 is LGHNA and CDR2 is YSLEER. The CDR3 loop spans 17 amino acids. The CDR3 is CASSQDLLRDRRFEQFF. CDR3 DNA: TGCGCCAGCAGCCAAGATCTTCTGAGAGACAGGCGATTTGAGCAGTTCTTC.

The chain has TRBV24-1 and TRBJ2-7, with D tentatively TRBD2 (6 bases). The CDR3 extends over 15 amino acids. Germline V gives CDR1 KGHDR, CDR2 SFDVKD. Trimming took 7 bases from V and 4 from J, leaving 19 bases between them. This CDR3 reads CATSPKGRGTYEQYF. CDR3 coding DNA: TGTGCCACCAGCCCCAAGGGGCGCGGGACTTACGAGCAGTACTTC.

J is TRBJ2-7 and V is TRBV7-9; 10 nucleotides align to TRBD1. This CDR3 comprises 14 residues. Unmatched junction bases numbered 8, after V lost 5 bases and J lost 7 bases. Germline CDR1 is SEHNR and CDR2 is FQNEAQ (reference sequence). The CDR3: CASSLGQGLWEQYF. The CDR3 coding sequence is TGTGCCAGCAGCCTGGGACAGGGGCTGTGGGAGCAGTACTTC.

The rearrangement uses TRBV28 and TRBJ1-4, with a possible D match to TRBD1 (5 bases). This CDR3 spans 12 amino acids. Per germline, CDR1 MDHEN and CDR2 SYDVKM. V shed 6 bases and J shed 7 bases, with 9 bases lying between them. CDR3 nucleotide sequence: TGTGCCAGCAGACCAGGGCGTGAAAAACTGTTTTTT. Protein product: CASRPGREKLFF.

The rearrangement uses TRBV4-1 and TRBJ2-1, with 10 bases identical to TRBD2. CDR1 and CDR2 from the germline V gene are MGHRA and YSYEKL. This CDR3 has 17 amino acids. The J segment lost 5 bases and the V segment lost 1 base, leaving 8 bases of the junction unmatched. CDR3 sequence: CASSQVGSGGANNEQFF. DNA for the CDR3: TGCGCCAGCAGCCAAGTAGGCAGCGGGGGGGCCAACAATGAGCAGTTCTTC.

The chain is built from TRBV15 and TRBJ2-7, with TRBD1 identical over 10 bases. The CDR3 contains 15 residues. The germline CDR1 and CDR2 sequences are LNHNV and YYDKDF (reference sequence). Unmatched junction bases numbered 6, after V lost 2 bases and J lost 5 bases. The DNA of the CDR3 is TGTGCCACCAGCAGATTTAGAGGGACAGGGGACGAGCAGTACTTC. Residues: CATSRFRGTGDEQYF.

This chain joins TRBV4-1 and TRBJ2-7, with 12 positions matching TRBD1. V gave up 1 base and J gave up 6 bases; unmatched junction bases: 4. Germline V gene sequence: CDR1 MGHRA, CDR2 YSYEKL. The CDR3 has 15 amino acids. CDR3 sequence (DNA): TGCGCCAGCAGCCAAGCGGGACAGGGGGCGATCGAGCAGTACTTC. It codes for CASSQAGQGAIEQYF.

This clone was found once. The chain combines TRBV3-1 (or the pseudogene TRBV3-2) with TRBJ1-5; 10 bases are a match to TRBD1. V gave up 0 bases and J gave up 5 bases; unmatched junction bases: 4. This CDR3 has 16 amino acids. Germline CDR1 LGHDT, CDR2 YNNKEL (reference sequence). CDR3 residues: CASSQEDRGLYQPQHF. DNA for the CDR3: TGTGCCAGCAGCCAAGAAGACAGGGGGCTCTATCAGCCCCAGCATTTT.

This clone was seen a handful of times. This rearrangement joins TRBV24-1 to TRBJ2-5, with 10 bases that match TRBD2. Germline loops: CDR1 KGHDR, CDR2 SFDVKD. This CDR3 comprises 16 residues. The trim removed 9 bases at V and 0 bases at J, leaving 9 bases unmatched. The CDR3: CATAPSGSKNQETQYF. CDR3 nucleotide sequence: TGTGCCACCGCTCCTAGCGGGAGCAAGAACCAAGAGACCCAGTACTTC.

The V call is TRBV28, the J call TRBJ1-2, with a weak D call TRBD1 (5 bases). The V end lost 3 bases, the J end lost 0 bases, and 11 bases lay between the germline ends. The CDR3 has 15 residues. Germline-derived CDR1 and CDR2 are MDHEN and SYDVKM. The CDR3 sequence is CASSFDSEPNYGYTF. CDR3 coding DNA: TGTGCCAGCAGTTTCGACAGCGAACCTAACTATGGCTACACCTTC.

The sample holds one count of this clone. The J gene is TRBJ2-7, the V gene TRBV11-2, with TRBD2 as a possible D gene (6 bases). The CDR3 totals 16 residues. Trimming took 5 bases from V and 0 from J, leaving 17 bases between them. Germline V gene sequence: CDR1 SGHAT, CDR2 FQNNGV. The CDR3 is CASSPTIAESSYEQYF. The CDR3 region has the DNA TGTGCCAGCAGCCCCACCATAGCGGAAAGCTCCTACGAGCAGTACTTC.

The V and J genes are TRBV2 and TRBJ2-5; 7 positions match TRBD1. V shed 8 bases, J shed 1 base, and the junction held 13 bases outside the gene matches. Germline lookup yields CDR1 SNHLY and CDR2 FYNNEI. CDR3 length: 16 amino acids. CDR3 residues: CASRLPGTASQETQYF. CDR3 nucleotides: TGTGCCAGCCGCCTCCCGGGGACAGCATCCCAAGAGACCCAGTACTTC.